Listed below are T cell receptor beta chains from one sample, sequenced in a study of T cell responses to AZD1222 COVID-19 vaccine. The data were produced by immunoSEQ multiplex PCR, yet TCRdb's version contains in-frame clones alone and is incomplete. The data hold tens of thousands of clones, with around 82% observed a single time. Specimen: peripheral blood, collected 28 days after the second AZD1222 dose. Every receptor here comes from an adult who received the AZD1222 COVID-19 vaccine. Each CDR3 is given with its conserved first and last residue. The D gene is left open where the match is weak. For some rows the clone size is stated as once, few or many, or as a class when expanded; others skip it.

J	size	D	V	DNA	CDR3
TRBJ1-6	NA	NA	TRBV7-8	TGTGCCAGCAGCTTAGGCAGCGGTTCACCCCTCCACTTT	CASSLGSGSPLHF
TRBJ2-1	NA	TRBD2	TRBV6-5	TGTGCCAGCAGTTACGGGCTAGCGGGAATAACTGAGCAGTTCTTC	CASSYGLAGITEQFF
TRBJ2-1	medium-sized	NA	TRBV6-2/TRBV6-3	TGTGCCAGCAGTTCCCGAGGTAGCGGACCGCAAAATGAGCAGTTCTTC	CASSSRGSGPQNEQFF
TRBJ2-3	medium-sized	NA	TRBV27	TGTGCCAGCAGTTTATCGCGGCCTGATACGCAGTATTTT	CASSLSRPDTQYF
TRBJ2-7	NA	TRBD2	TRBV19	TGTGCCAGTAGTATTGGCGGGGGTGGCTCCTACGAGCAGTACTTC	CASSIGGGGSYEQYF
TRBJ2-2	NA	NA	TRBV9	TGTGCCAGCAGCCCGAGACCACTTCCCACCGGGGAGCTGTTTTTT	CASSPRPLPTGELFF
TRBJ2-3	NA	NA	TRBV12-3/TRBV12-4	TGTGCCAGCAGGACGTCTGGGGATACGCAGTATTTT	CASRTSGDTQYF
TRBJ1-1	NA	NA	TRBV6-6	TGTGCCTCTGGGACGGAGAACACTGAAGCTTTCTTT	CASGTENTEAFF
TRBJ2-5	medium-sized	TRBD2	TRBV7-9	TGTGCCAGCAGCGCCTTAGCGGGGGGGTTTGAGACCCAGTACTTC	CASSALAGGFETQYF
TRBJ1-2	NA	NA	TRBV5-1	TGCGCCAGCAGCTTGCAGTCTGCCCTCAACTATGGCTACACCTTC	CASSLQSALNYGYTF
TRBJ2-5	NA	NA	TRBV4-3	TGCGCCAGCAGCCAAGAGACCGGGCCGCAAGGGAAGACCCAGTACTTC	CASSQETGPQGKTQYF
TRBJ2-7	NA	NA	TRBV5-1	TGCGCCAGCAGCTTTTCGGACTTGAGCGAGCAGTACTTC	CASSFSDLSEQYF
TRBJ1-2	few	NA	TRBV24-1	TGTGCCACCAGTGACGGCGGGTTCGGCTACACCTTC	CATSDGGFGYTF
TRBJ1-1	NA	NA	TRBV6-2/TRBV6-3	TGTGCCAGCAGTTACTTGGAAGCAGGTGGCTTATGGACTGAAGCTTTCTTT	CASSYLEAGGLWTEAFF
TRBJ2-1	NA	TRBD1	TRBV7-9	TGTGCCAGCAGTTACAGGGGGCAACTCAATGAGCAGTTCTTC	CASSYRGQLNEQFF
TRBJ2-2	NA	NA	TRBV30	TGTGCCTGGAGTCCAAAGTGGGGAAGTTTAAACACCGGGGAGCTGTTTTTT	CAWSPKWGSLNTGELFF
TRBJ2-3	NA	TRBD2	TRBV5-8	TGTGCCAGCAGCTTGGCCAAGGGACTAGCGGGAGTTAGCACAGATACGCAGTATTTT	CASSLAKGLAGVSTDTQYF
TRBJ1-5	NA	NA	TRBV18	TGTGCCAGCTCAGGGGGCGGCCGCAATCAGCCCCAGCATTTT	CASSGGGRNQPQHF
TRBJ1-2	NA	NA	TRBV19	TGTGCCAGTAGAAACAGGGTCTATGGCTACACCTTC	CASRNRVYGYTF
TRBJ1-4	once	TRBD1	TRBV5-6	TGTGCCAGCAGCGCCAACAGGGGGCGAAGTGAAAAACTGTTTTTT	CASSANRGRSEKLFF
TRBJ2-2	NA	TRBD1	TRBV27	TGTGCCAGCAGTCACGGACAGGTCACGAACACCGGGGAGCTGTTTTTT	CASSHGQVTNTGELFF
TRBJ1-4	NA	NA	TRBV20-1	TGCAGTGCTAGTATAGGGGGGGCGAGTGAAAAACTGTTTTTT	CSASIGGASEKLFF
TRBJ2-1	NA	TRBD1	TRBV10-3	TGTGCCATCCAAGACAGGGGGAGGAACAATGAGCAGTTCTTC	CAIQDRGRNNEQFF
TRBJ2-5	NA	TRBD1	TRBV6-5	TGTGCCAGCAGTCTACAGGGGGTGACCCAGTACTTC	CASSLQGVTQYF
TRBJ1-2	NA	NA	TRBV12-3/TRBV12-4	TGTGCCAGCAGCCCGGGGGTCTATGGCTACACCTTC	CASSPGVYGYTF
TRBJ2-7	NA	NA	TRBV4-1	TGCGCCAGCAGCCAGGATCCAAGGGTCGAGCAGTACTTC	CASSQDPRVEQYF
TRBJ2-2	few	TRBD2	TRBV19	TGTGCCAGTAGTATAGATCCTAGCGGGAGAATGGGCGGGGAGCTGTTTTTT	CASSIDPSGRMGGELFF
TRBJ2-5	NA	TRBD1	TRBV5-1	TGCGCCAGCAGCTTGGGAGGACAGGGTACGGAGACCCAGTACTTC	CASSLGGQGTETQYF
TRBJ2-3	NA	TRBD2	TRBV18	TGTGCCAGCTCACCAGGCCTAGCGGGGAGCACAGATACGCAGTATTTT	CASSPGLAGSTDTQYF
TRBJ2-4	NA	TRBD1	TRBV25-1	TGTGCCAGCAGTGTCCCGGGACAGATAAACATTCAGTACTTC	CASSVPGQINIQYF
TRBJ1-1	NA	TRBD1	TRBV5-1	TGCGCCAGCAGCACCGGGACAGGGAGCATGAACACTGAAGCTTTCTTT	CASSTGTGSMNTEAFF
TRBJ1-4	NA	NA	TRBV5-1	TGCGCCGCGAGGCAGATAATACCTATTAATGAAAAACTGTTTTTT	CAARQIIPINEKLFF
TRBJ2-3	NA	NA	TRBV7-6	TGTGCCAGCAGCCAACCGAATGGGGATACGCAGTATTTT	CASSQPNGDTQYF
TRBJ2-3	NA	NA	TRBV4-3	TGCGCCAGCAGCCAAGTATTGTCTGGAGGCGACGCAAATACGCAGTATTTT	CASSQVLSGGDANTQYF
TRBJ2-2	NA	TRBD2	TRBV7-2	TGTGCCAGCAGCTTAGAACTAGCGGGACGGAACACCGGGGAGCTGTTTTTT	CASSLELAGRNTGELFF
TRBJ2-2	NA	NA	TRBV10-3	TGTGCCATCAGCCTCGGACCTCCCACCGGGGAGCTGTTTTTT	CAISLGPPTGELFF
TRBJ1-1	NA	NA	TRBV29-1	TGCAGCGTTCCGACAGTCAACACTGAAGCTTTCTTT	CSVPTVNTEAFF
TRBJ1-2	NA	NA	TRBV18	TGTGCCAGCTCACCACAGTCGGGAGGCTATGGCTACACCTTC	CASSPQSGGYGYTF
TRBJ2-1	NA	NA	TRBV27	TGTGCCAGCAGTTTAGAACTGTACAATGAGCAGTTCTTC	CASSLELYNEQFF
TRBJ2-4	NA	NA	TRBV6-6	TGTGCCAGCAGTTACCGGGAATCGACCAAAAACATTCAGTACTTC	CASSYRESTKNIQYF
TRBJ1-2	NA	TRBD1	TRBV7-2	TGTGCCAGCAGCCCATCCGGGACAGCGTTTATTGGCTACACCTTC	CASSPSGTAFIGYTF
TRBJ1-1	NA	NA	TRBV18	TGTGCCAGCTCACCCCAGGGATCCACTGAAGCTTTCTTT	CASSPQGSTEAFF